This TCR beta chain comes out of a study of T cell repertoires in cytomegalovirus infection. Overall study: A matching HLA type, together with CMV infection, was signaled by public TCR beta signatures.

On this clonotype itself: Its antigen is undetermined.

The germline V and J ends were trimmed by 7 bases and 3 bases, with 6 bases remaining between them. The CDR3 totals 10 residues. The germline V gene has CDR1 SQVTM and CDR2 ANQGSEA. Study results and limitations: Ex vivo, HLA-C-restricted CMV-specific TCR beta clonotypes prevailed over the rest of the response. Cumulated frequencies of public TCR beta families served to identify carriers of CMV plus the relevant HLA.

TCRdb redid the calling of the reads with MiXCR, one entry per CDR3 protein. The table records 200,000 to 300,000 distinct CDR3 sequences, approximately 9.2% of them present only once. The sequence was collected from a human donor in good health (CMV status not recorded). Some clones in this sample may be carry-over from other donors' samples. The rearrangement joins TRBV29-1 to TRBJ2-5; a weak D match, TRBD2 (6 bases). Sequenced sample: PBMCs. CDR3 region: CSGGEETQYF. The CDR3 DNA sequence: TGCAGCGGGGGGGAAGAGACCCAGTACTTC.